The 15 T cell receptor beta chains listed next were all sequenced from one sample in a study of graft-versus-host responses after intestinal transplantation. Measured with immunoSEQ multiplex PCR; TCRdb has only the in-frame clones, and not every one. The table includes more than 25,000 clones, over 90% detected once. The sample was PBMCs, taken 18 days after transplant. The receptors come from a human patient who received an intestinal transplant, so some T cells may come from the graft donor.

The V call is TRBV11-3, the J call TRBJ1-3; TRBD1 is a possible D gene (6 bases). CDR1 is SGHNT and CDR2 is YENEEA in the germline V gene. The CDR3 length is 13 residues. The V end lost 8 bases, the J end lost 0 bases, and 8 bases lay between the germline ends. The CDR3 DNA is TGTGCCAGCGGAGGGGGCTCTGGAAACACCATATATTTT. It encodes CASGGGSGNTIYF. Full variable domain (missing parts from reference TRBV11-3 and TRBJ1-3): EAGVVQSPRYKIIEKKQPVAFWCNPISGHNTLYWYLQNLGQGPELLIRYENEEAVDDSQLPKDRFSAERLKGVDSTLKIQPAELGDSAVYLCASGGGSGNTIYFGEGSWLTVV.

The CDR3 nucleotides read TGTGCCAGCAGTTACGAGGCGGGGGGGTACAATGAGCAGTTCTTC. This translates into CASSYEAGGYNEQFF. The rearrangement joins TRBV6-5 to TRBJ2-1, with TRBD2 matching 9 bases. V dropped 2 bases and J dropped 4; count of bases not matched to a gene: 3. The CDR3 sequence is 15 residues long. Germline values: CDR1 MNHEY, CDR2 SVGAGI.

This clone has a handful of counts. The CDR3 DNA reads TGTGCCAGCAGCTTGACGACAAGTCCCTACGAGCAGTACTTC. Translated: CASSLTTSPYEQYF. This chain uses TRBV5-4 with TRBJ2-7; D call uncertain. This CDR3 region has 14 residues. Trimming took 1 base from V and 2 from J, leaving 10 bases between them. The germline V gene has CDR1 SGHNT and CDR2 YYREEE (reference sequence).

This clone was detected only once. The chain has TRBV14 and TRBJ2-1, with 9 bases matching TRBD2. The CDR3 is made up of 15 amino acids. Trimming took 0 bases from V and 8 from J; bases not matched to a gene: 5. Germline CDR1 reads SGHDN; CDR2 reads FVKESK. CDR3 amino acids: CASSQEYLAGHEQFF. The DNA for the CDR3 is TGTGCCAGCAGCCAAGAGTACCTAGCGGGGCATGAGCAGTTCTTC.

The rearrangement joins TRBV6-5 to TRBJ2-5; TRBD2 agrees at 11 bases. Germline CDR1 reads MNHEY; CDR2 reads SVGAGI. The CDR3 extends over 15 amino acids. The V and J ends lost 5 bases and 1 base, in that order; junction bases with no gene match: 3. Here the CDR3 reads CASSPTSGIQETQYF. The CDR3 region has the DNA TGTGCCAGCAGTCCGACTAGCGGGATCCAAGAGACCCAGTACTTC.

This chain joins TRBV30 and TRBJ2-3; possible D gene TRBD1, 6 bases. V dropped 0 bases and J dropped 2 bases, with 15 bases sitting between them. The CDR3 extends over 16 amino acids. The germline gives CDR1 GTSNPN, CDR2 SVGIG (reference sequence). CDR3 coding DNA: TGTGCCTGGAGTGTCGATTGGGGGCCCAACACAGATACGCAGTATTTT. It translates to CAWSVDWGPNTDTQYF.

This clone was counted once. J is TRBJ2-2 and V is TRBV29-1; TRBD2 agrees at 7 bases. The CDR3 sequence is 13 residues long. Germline-derived CDR1 and CDR2 are SQVTM and ANQGSEA. J gave up 2 bases and V 6 bases, and 3 bases lay outside the gene matches. CDR3 sequence: CSVRDYNTGELFF. The CDR3 nucleotides are TGCAGCGTCCGGGACTACAACACCGGGGAGCTGTTTTTT.

The V gene is TRBV6-1, the J gene TRBJ2-7, with D unresolved. The CDR3 loop spans 13 amino acids. Germline V gene data show CDR1 as MNHNS and CDR2 as SASEGT. V lost 1 base and J 3 bases, leaving 7 bases between the germline ends. This CDR3 is CASSEVGDYEQYF. The CDR3 DNA reads as TGTGCCAGCAGTGAAGTAGGAGACTACGAGCAGTACTTC.

The genes are TRBV10-1 and TRBJ1-6; TRBD1 is a possible D gene (5 bases). Looked up from germline, CDR1 is WNHNN and CDR2 is SYGVQD (reference sequence). CDR3 length equals 14 residues. V was cut by 5 bases and J by 10 bases, with 15 bases left in between. The CDR3 region is CASSRLRWGSPLHF. The CDR3 DNA is TGCGCCAGCAGTAGGCTCCGCTGGGGCTCACCCCTCCACTTT.

The CDR3 spells CASSYGYTGELFF. The DNA of the CDR3 is TGTGCCAGCAGTTACGGTTATACCGGGGAGCTGTTTTTT. The genes are TRBV6-6 and TRBJ2-2; D not resolved. V was shortened by 2 bases and J by 5 bases, with 6 bases between the two germline ends. CDR3 length equals 13 residues. The germline V gene has CDR1 MNHNY and CDR2 SVGAGI (reference sequence).

V and J are TRBV30 and TRBJ1-2, with D unclear. V dropped 5 bases and J dropped 8 bases, with 15 bases sitting between them. CDR3 length: 12 amino acids. Germline V gene sequence: CDR1 GTSNPN, CDR2 SVGIG (reference sequence). The CDR3 here is CAWDFGSGGYTF. In nucleotides, the CDR3 is TGTGCCTGGGACTTTGGCAGTGGCGGCTACACCTTC.

This chain uses TRBV2 with TRBJ2-3; TRBD2 might be the D (5 bases). Trimming cost V 2 bases and J 9 bases, with 9 bases left between them. Germline CDR1 SNHLY, CDR2 FYNNEI. This CDR3 is built from 12 residues. In DNA form, the CDR3 reads TGTGCCAGCAGTGAAACGGCGGGCACGCAGTATTTT. Its translation: CASSETAGTQYF.

The chain combines TRBV27 with TRBJ2-2; TRBD2 aligns across 12 bases. This CDR3 contains 20 residues. CDR1 MNHEY and CDR2 SMNVEV come from the germline V gene (reference sequence). With 3 bases clipped from V and 0 bases from J, the junction kept 11 bases outside the gene matches. CDR3 bases: TGTGCCAGCAGTTTTCCGAAGACTAGCGGGGGAGCGTCGAACACCGGGGAGCTGTTTTTT. Protein product: CASSFPKTSGGASNTGELFF.

The chain employs TRBV19 and TRBJ2-2; D not resolved. The CDR3 covers 12 residues. V lost 5 bases to trimming and J lost 6 bases, with 7 bases between them. Germline assignment: CDR1 LNHDA and CDR2 SQIVND (reference sequence). This CDR3 is CASSFSAGELFF. The CDR3 nucleotides read TGTGCCAGTAGTTTTTCGGCCGGGGAGCTGTTTTTT.

This sequence joins TRBV29-1 and TRBJ2-7, with 8 bases aligning to TRBD1. The CDR3 has 13 amino acids. J was trimmed by 2 bases and V by 7 bases; bases with no gene match: 7. Per germline, CDR1 SQVTM and CDR2 ANQGSEA. CDR3 sequence (DNA): TGCAGCGGCAGGGGGCAGAACACCTACGAGCAGTACTTC. Translated: CSGRGQNTYEQYF.